The rows below give T cell receptor beta chains drawn from one sample of a study of shared clonotypes between healthy human individuals. Only in-frame clones appear in the TCRdb table, and some are missing; sequencing was by immunoSEQ multiplex PCR. The table records a few hundred thousand clones, around 72% of them present only once. Sequencing input: memory CD4+ T cells sorted from blood. The receptors shown here come from a man under 40 in good health. Both conserved end residues are trimmed from each CDR3.

V gene,J gene,CDR3 protein
TRBV28,TRBJ1-3,ASSLQGRSGNTIY
TRBV6-1,TRBJ2-7,ASSATSGSSYEQY
TRBV7-3,TRBJ2-1,ASSLGRAKSEQF
TRBV6-5,TRBJ2-7,ASSPLRIKSYEQY
TRBV7-7,TRBJ2-5,ASSRDRVQETQY
TRBV19,TRBJ2-7,ASSNSGSGTYEQY
TRBV7-9,TRBJ2-1,ASSLLPRLNGDNEQF
TRBV5-1,TRBJ2-3,ASSKKPGQATDTQY
TRBV11-2,TRBJ2-7,ASSEQNYEQY
TRBV7-2,TRBJ2-5,ASSLGRAQETQY
TRBV6-5,TRBJ2-3,ASSYGTGKTDTQY
TRBV9,TRBJ2-3,ASSATLAGGTDTQY
TRBV5-1,TRBJ2-3,ASSLELAGADTQY
TRBV6-6,TRBJ2-1,ASTEGSGRAEQF
TRBV6-6,TRBJ2-3,ASSYSNDFTDTQY
TRBV7-2,TRBJ1-5,ASSLVGRAFQPQH
TRBV6-6,TRBJ2-3,ASSYEADTQY
TRBV28,TRBJ1-5,ASSFPSGGVSQPQH
TRBV5-6,TRBJ2-7,ASSLLHLTSGSEYEQY
TRBV6-6,TRBJ2-7,ASSPGLAGGSEQY
TRBV28,TRBJ2-3,ASSFGGINADTQY
TRBV6-6,TRBJ2-3,ASSYDGTGSTDTQY
TRBV5-4,TRBJ2-1,ATSPSPSYNEQF
TRBV27,TRBJ1-4,ASSLSFRGEATNEKLF
TRBV5-5,TRBJ2-2,ASSRGWGGETGELF
TRBV7-2,TRBJ2-7,ASSPARGQGGNEQY
TRBV19,TRBJ2-6,ASSPTGSGANVLT
TRBV10-3,TRBJ1-1,AISEWGGSDTEAF
TRBV5-1,TRBJ2-2,ASGEQTTNTGELF
TRBV28,TRBJ2-7,ASSTSGRAGREY
TRBV6-6,TRBJ2-7,ASSYSTAGHIYEQY
TRBV6-1,TRBJ1-3,ASSTGNTIY
TRBV28,TRBJ2-7,ASSLAFREQY
TRBV5-4,TRBJ2-5,ASSWIGGGETQY
TRBV11-2,TRBJ2-7,ASSLQPDRAIYEQY
TRBV5-4,TRBJ2-1,ASSAGLAPSNEQF
TRBV4-2,TRBJ2-7,ASSQDLGGDYEQC
TRBV7-9,TRBJ2-1,ASSFWGSSGNEQF
TRBV14,TRBJ2-3,ASSQDFGTTGTDTQY
TRBV15,TRBJ1-2,ATSRLGFGYT
TRBV29-1,TRBJ2-2,SVGARGSFSGELF
TRBV2,TRBJ2-1,ASSEQGTSGNEQF
TRBV6-5,TRBJ1-4,ASSTDQWAEKLF
TRBV2,TRBJ2-6,ASSERPLAGDSGANVLT